A selection of T cell receptor beta chains follows, all from one sample in a study of T cell responses to AZD1222 COVID-19 vaccine. Method: immunoSEQ multiplex PCR; TCRdb's copy keeps in-frame clones and lacks some. Here the sample spans fewer than 150,000 clones, roughly 87% being singletons. Specimen: peripheral blood, collected on day 0 of AZD1222 vaccination. These receptors came from an adult in good health. The conserved cysteine and the conserved F or W are not part of the CDR3 here. Fields, in order: V gene, J gene, clone size, CDR3 protein. The size entry is marked missing in some rows and otherwise reads once, few, many or a size class.

>TRBV7-7|TRBJ2-5|.
ASSLASGPQETQY
>TRBV6-5|TRBJ1-5|once
ASSYSSLANQPQH
>TRBV18|TRBJ2-1|.
ASSPTYNEQF
>TRBV19|TRBJ1-1|.
ASKDSLNTEAF
>TRBV13|TRBJ2-7|.
ASSPRGAGKGEQY
>TRBV6-5|TRBJ2-7|.
ASSSLTYEQY
>TRBV27|TRBJ2-7|.
ASSSPPGRGTSYEQY
>TRBV28|TRBJ2-7|once
ASSSPGQPTGEQY
>TRBV7-2|TRBJ1-5|.
ASSPNGNGRQPQH
>TRBV9|TRBJ2-1|.
ASSVVSGTEGNNEQF
>TRBV21-1|TRBJ2-2|.
ASSKRETGVHGELF
>TRBV3-1/TRBV3-2|TRBJ1-4|.
ASSQRQLISTNEKLF
>TRBV7-9|TRBJ1-6|once
ASSSADRDYNSPLH
>TRBV7-2|TRBJ2-7|.
ASSLSGGEAYEQY
>TRBV30|TRBJ2-7|.
AWGAGANYEQY
>TRBV19|TRBJ1-2|.
ASSIDAGTKSGYT
>TRBV6-2/TRBV6-3|TRBJ1-1|.
ASSPDTEAF
>TRBV27|TRBJ1-5|.
ASSFYNQPQH
>TRBV19|TRBJ1-5|.
ASSTTDSNQPQH
>TRBV27|TRBJ2-1|.
ASTPSSSYNEQF
>TRBV9|TRBJ1-6|.
ASSSQDTPLH
>TRBV7-3|TRBJ2-7|.
ASSLDPGYEQY
>TRBV28|TRBJ1-2|.
ASSPPTDRGFGYT
>TRBV29-1|TRBJ2-7|.
SASGQGAAYEQY
>TRBV2|TRBJ1-2|.
ASSEKGNGYT
>TRBV7-2|TRBJ1-3|.
ASSLGTPGGYGNTIY
>TRBV14|TRBJ2-1|.
ASSQGGRGVYNEQF
>TRBV30|TRBJ1-2|.
AWSRAGQGYGSPYGYT
>TRBV12-3/TRBV12-4|TRBJ1-5|.
ASSGGHQPQH
>TRBV9|TRBJ2-2|.
ASSVDSNTGELF
>TRBV30|TRBJ1-5|few
AWSARGYSNQPQH
>TRBV19|TRBJ1-5|.
ASSKGQAGGWNQPQH
>TRBV28|TRBJ1-4|.
ASITGGTGNEKLF
>TRBV9|TRBJ2-7|.
ASSVAPGAASYEQY
>TRBV30|TRBJ1-6|.
AWSVNRLSSYNSPLH
>TRBV3-1/TRBV3-2|TRBJ2-3|.
ASSQGLAGGHTDTQY
>TRBV12-3/TRBV12-4|TRBJ1-1|.
ASSLSLLAF
>TRBV12-3/TRBV12-4|TRBJ1-1|few
ASSFDTEAF
>TRBV24-1|TRBJ2-3|.
ATSDRPDDTQY
>TRBV6-1|TRBJ1-1|.
ASSELGPGYTGEAF
>TRBV24-1|TRBJ1-1|.
ATSDPGTGNTEAF
>TRBV5-6|TRBJ1-2|.
ASSLRQNNYGYT
>TRBV27|TRBJ1-5|.
ASSLFDQPQH
>TRBV5-6|TRBJ2-4|.
ASSLTGEDIQY
>TRBV5-6|TRBJ2-1|once
ASSLRRANEQF
>TRBV6-1|TRBJ1-5|.
ASSDHFNQPQH
>TRBV19|TRBJ1-1|.
ASSMVGGNTEAF
>TRBV5-6|TRBJ1-2|few
ASSFIAGDNGYT
>TRBV9|TRBJ1-3|.
ASSETLSTGFGNTIY
>TRBV9|TRBJ2-3|.
ASSVSLADTQY
>TRBV7-2|TRBJ2-2|.
ASSLATNTGELF